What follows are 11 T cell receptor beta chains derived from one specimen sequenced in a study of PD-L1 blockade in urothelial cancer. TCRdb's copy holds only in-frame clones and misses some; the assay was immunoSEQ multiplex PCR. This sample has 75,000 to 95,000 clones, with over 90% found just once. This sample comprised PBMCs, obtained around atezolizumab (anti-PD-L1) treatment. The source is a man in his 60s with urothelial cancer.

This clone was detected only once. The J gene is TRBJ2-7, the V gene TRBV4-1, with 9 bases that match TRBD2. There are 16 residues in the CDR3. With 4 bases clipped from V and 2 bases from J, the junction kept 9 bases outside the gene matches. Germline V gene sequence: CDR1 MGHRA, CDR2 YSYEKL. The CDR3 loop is CASSPQVLAGTYEQYF. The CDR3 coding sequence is TGCGCCAGCAGCCCCCAGGTTCTAGCGGGGACCTACGAGCAGTACTTC.

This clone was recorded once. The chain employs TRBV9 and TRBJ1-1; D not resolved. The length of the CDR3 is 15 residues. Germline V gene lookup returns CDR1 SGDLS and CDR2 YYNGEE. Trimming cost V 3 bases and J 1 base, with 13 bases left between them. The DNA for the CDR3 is TGTGCCAGCAGCGGTGGACGGAGGTCGAACACTGAAGCTTTCTTT. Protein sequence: CASSGGRRSNTEAFF.

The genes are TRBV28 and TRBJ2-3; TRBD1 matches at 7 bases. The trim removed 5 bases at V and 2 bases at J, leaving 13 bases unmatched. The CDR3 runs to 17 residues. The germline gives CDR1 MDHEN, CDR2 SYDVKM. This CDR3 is CASSPPLGQEYTDTQYF. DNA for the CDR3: TGTGCCAGCAGTCCCCCGCTAGGACAGGAATACACAGATACGCAGTATTTT. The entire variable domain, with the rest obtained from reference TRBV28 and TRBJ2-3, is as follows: DVKVTQSSRYLVKRTGEKVFLECVQDMDHENMFWYRQDPGLGLRLIYFSYDVKMKEKGDIPEGYSVSREKKERFSLILESASTNQTSMYLCASSPPLGQEYTDTQYFGPGTRLTVL.

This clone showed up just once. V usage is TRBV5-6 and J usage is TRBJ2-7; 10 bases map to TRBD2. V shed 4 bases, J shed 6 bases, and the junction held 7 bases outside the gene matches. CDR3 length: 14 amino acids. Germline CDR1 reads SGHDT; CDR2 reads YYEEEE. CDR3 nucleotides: TGTGCCAGCAGCCTGCCGGGACTAGCGAGCGAGCAGTACTTC. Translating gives CASSLPGLASEQYF.

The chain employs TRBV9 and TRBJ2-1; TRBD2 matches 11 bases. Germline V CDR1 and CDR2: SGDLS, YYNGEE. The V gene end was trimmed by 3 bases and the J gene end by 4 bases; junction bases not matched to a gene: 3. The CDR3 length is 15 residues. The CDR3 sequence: CASSASGGPYNEQFF. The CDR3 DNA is TGTGCCAGCAGCGCTAGCGGGGGGCCGTACAATGAGCAGTTCTTC.

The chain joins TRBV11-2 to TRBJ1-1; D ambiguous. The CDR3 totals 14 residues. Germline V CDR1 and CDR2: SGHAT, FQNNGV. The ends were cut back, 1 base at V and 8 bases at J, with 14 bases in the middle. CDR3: CASSLGMRAPEAFF. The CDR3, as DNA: TGTGCCAGCAGCTTAGGAATGCGGGCGCCAGAAGCTTTCTTT.

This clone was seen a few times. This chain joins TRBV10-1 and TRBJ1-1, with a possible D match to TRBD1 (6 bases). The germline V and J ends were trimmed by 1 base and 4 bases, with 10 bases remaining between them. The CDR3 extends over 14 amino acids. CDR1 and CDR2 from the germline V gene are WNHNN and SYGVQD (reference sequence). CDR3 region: CASSELIQGTEAFF. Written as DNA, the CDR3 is TGCGCCAGCAGTGAGTTGATACAGGGCACTGAAGCTTTCTTT.

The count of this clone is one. The CDR3 DNA reads as TGTGCCAGTAGTTTGGGACAGTCGCTCTCTGGAAACACCATATATTTT. Translation: CASSLGQSLSGNTIYF. The chain combines TRBV19 with TRBJ1-3, with 7 bases aligning to TRBD1. The CDR3 loop spans 16 amino acids. V gave up 5 bases and J gave up 0 bases; unmatched junction bases: 7. Germline V CDR1 and CDR2: LNHDA, SQIVND (reference sequence).

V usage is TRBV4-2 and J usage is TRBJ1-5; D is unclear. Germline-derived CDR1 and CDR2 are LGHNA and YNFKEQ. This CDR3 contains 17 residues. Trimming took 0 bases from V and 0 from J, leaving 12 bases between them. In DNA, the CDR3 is TGTGCCAGCAGCCAAGATGCGGAGCTGCATAGCAATCAGCCCCAGCATTTT. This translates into CASSQDAELHSNQPQHF.

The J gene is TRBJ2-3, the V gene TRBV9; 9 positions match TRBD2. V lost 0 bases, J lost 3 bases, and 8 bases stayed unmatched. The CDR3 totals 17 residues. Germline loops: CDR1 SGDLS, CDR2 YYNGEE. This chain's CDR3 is CASSVVAGGPVTDTQYF. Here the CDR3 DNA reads TGTGCCAGCAGCGTAGTGGCGGGAGGGCCAGTAACAGATACGCAGTATTTT.

Written as DNA, the CDR3 is TGTGCCAGCAGCCAACGACTAGATTACAATGAGCAGTTCTTC. Translation gives CASSQRLDYNEQFF. The chain has TRBV28 and TRBJ2-1, with a weak D call TRBD2 (6 bases). There are 14 residues in the CDR3. CDR1 is MDHEN, CDR2 SYDVKM, per germline. Trimming stripped 6 bases from V and 4 bases from J, with 13 bases between.